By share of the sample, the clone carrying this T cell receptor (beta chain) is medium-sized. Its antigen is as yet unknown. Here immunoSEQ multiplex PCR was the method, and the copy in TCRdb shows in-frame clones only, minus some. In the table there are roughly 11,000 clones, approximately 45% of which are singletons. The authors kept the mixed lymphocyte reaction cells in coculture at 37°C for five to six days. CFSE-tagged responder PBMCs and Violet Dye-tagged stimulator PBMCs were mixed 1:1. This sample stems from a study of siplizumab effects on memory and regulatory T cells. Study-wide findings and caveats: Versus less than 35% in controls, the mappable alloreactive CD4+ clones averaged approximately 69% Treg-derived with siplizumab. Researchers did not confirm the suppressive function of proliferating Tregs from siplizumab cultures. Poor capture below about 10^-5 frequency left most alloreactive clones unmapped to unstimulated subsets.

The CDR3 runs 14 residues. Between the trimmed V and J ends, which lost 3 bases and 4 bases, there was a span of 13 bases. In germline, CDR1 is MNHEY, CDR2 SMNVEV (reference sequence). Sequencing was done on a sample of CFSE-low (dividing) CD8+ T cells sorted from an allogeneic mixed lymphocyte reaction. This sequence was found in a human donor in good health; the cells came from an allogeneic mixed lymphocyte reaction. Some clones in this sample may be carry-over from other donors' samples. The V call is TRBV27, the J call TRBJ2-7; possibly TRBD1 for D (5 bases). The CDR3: CASSFGLGAYEQYF. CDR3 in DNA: TGTGCCAGCAGTTTCGGTTTAGGGGCTTACGAGCAGTACTTC.